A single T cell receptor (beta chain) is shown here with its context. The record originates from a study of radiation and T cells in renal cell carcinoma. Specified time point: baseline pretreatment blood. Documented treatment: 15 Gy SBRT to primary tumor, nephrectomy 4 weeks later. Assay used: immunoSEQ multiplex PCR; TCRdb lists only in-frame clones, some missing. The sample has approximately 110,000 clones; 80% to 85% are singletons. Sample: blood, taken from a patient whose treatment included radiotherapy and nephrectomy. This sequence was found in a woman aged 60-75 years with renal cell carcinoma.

The CDR3 nucleotides are TGTGCCAGCAGCGTAAGTACAGGGCGCGAAGAGACCCAGTACTTC. It is translated as CASSVSTGREETQYF. This sequence joins TRBV9 and TRBJ2-5; TRBD1 is a possible D gene (6 bases). V dropped 1 base and J dropped 3 bases, with 13 bases sitting between them. Germline V gives CDR1 SGDLS, CDR2 YYNGEE. This CDR3 is built from 15 residues.